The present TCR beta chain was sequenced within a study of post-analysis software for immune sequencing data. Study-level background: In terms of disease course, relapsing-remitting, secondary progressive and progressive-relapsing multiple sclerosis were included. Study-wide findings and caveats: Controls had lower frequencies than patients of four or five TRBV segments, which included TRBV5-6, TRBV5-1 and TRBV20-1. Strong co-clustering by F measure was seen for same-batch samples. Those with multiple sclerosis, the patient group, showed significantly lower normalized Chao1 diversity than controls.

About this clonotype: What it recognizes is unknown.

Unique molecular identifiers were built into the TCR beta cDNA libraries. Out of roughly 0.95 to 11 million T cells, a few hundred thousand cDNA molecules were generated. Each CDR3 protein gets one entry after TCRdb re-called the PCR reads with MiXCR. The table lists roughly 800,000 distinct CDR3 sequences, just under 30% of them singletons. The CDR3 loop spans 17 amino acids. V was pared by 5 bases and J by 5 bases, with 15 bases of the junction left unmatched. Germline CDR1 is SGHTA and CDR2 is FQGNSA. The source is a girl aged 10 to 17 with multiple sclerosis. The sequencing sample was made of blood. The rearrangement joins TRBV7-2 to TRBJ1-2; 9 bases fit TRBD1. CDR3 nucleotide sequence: TGTGCCAGCAGCATCCGCCATGGACAGGGGATTGTTTATGGCTACACCTTC. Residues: CASSIRHGQGIVYGYTF.